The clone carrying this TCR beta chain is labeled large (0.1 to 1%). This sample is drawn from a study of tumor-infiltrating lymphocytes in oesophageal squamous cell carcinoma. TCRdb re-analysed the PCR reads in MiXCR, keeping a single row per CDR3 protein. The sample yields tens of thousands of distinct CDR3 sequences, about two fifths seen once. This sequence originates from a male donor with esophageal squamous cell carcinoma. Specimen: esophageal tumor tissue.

CDR3 DNA sequence: TGTGCCAGCAGCTCTGGACCCTCCCAGCAAGAGACCCAGTACTTC. The encoded protein is CASSSGPSQQETQYF. V gene TRBV7-9 combines with J gene TRBJ2-5; D unresolved. Germline V gene data show CDR1 as SEHNR and CDR2 as FQNEAQ (reference sequence). The length of the CDR3 is 15 residues. With 4 bases removed from V and 2 bases from J, the gap between germline ends came to 14 bases.